This passage covers 5 T cell receptor beta chains from one sample sequenced in a study of resident and recirculating memory T cells in vitiligo. Libraries were prepared by immunoSEQ multiplex PCR; TCRdb keeps only in-frame clonotypes and omits some of them. The data show some 70,000 clones, approximately 91% seen once. The sample taken for sequencing was blood. The receptors come from a male donor with vitiligo.

The V gene is TRBV7-2, the J gene TRBJ1-6; no clear D. This CDR3 contains 13 residues. Deletions cut 1 base from V and 7 bases from J, with 5 bases between. The V gene's germline CDR1 is SGHTA and CDR2 FQGNSA. As DNA, the CDR3 is TGTGCCAGCAGCTTAGTTTCAAATTCACCCCTCCACTTT. This encodes CASSLVSNSPLHF.

This rearrangement joins TRBV28 to TRBJ1-2; TRBD1 might be the D (6 bases). V lost 6 bases, J lost 4 bases, and 12 bases lay in between. Germline values: CDR1 MDHEN, CDR2 SYDVKM. The CDR3 contains 13 residues. CDR3 DNA sequence: TGTGCCAGCAGCCCTGGACAGCTCTATGGCTACACCTTC. Protein sequence: CASSPGQLYGYTF.

This rearrangement joins TRBV29-1 to TRBJ2-3; the D is unclear. The germline V and J ends were trimmed by 6 bases and 0 bases, with 7 bases remaining between them. This CDR3 contains 12 residues. The germline V gene has CDR1 SQVTM and CDR2 ANQGSEA. CDR3 sequence (DNA): TGCAGCGTCGGGTCTAGCACAGATACGCAGTATTTT. Translation gives CSVGSSTDTQYF.

The rearrangement uses TRBV4-3 and TRBJ1-2, with 7 bases fitting TRBD1. Germline CDR1 and CDR2: LGHNA and YSLEER. The trim removed 0 bases at V and 4 bases at J, leaving 5 bases unmatched. This CDR3 spans 15 amino acids. CDR3 bases: TGCGCCAGCAGCCAAGAAGGCAGGGGGTCCTATGGCTACACCTTC. This encodes CASSQEGRGSYGYTF.

This clone was observed a few times. The chain carries TRBV6-5 and TRBJ2-7; 7 nucleotides match TRBD1. The CDR3 is made up of 13 amino acids. V lost 7 bases to trimming and J lost 6 bases; unmatched junction nucleotides: 9. The germline V gene has CDR1 MNHEY and CDR2 SVGAGI. CDR3 region: CASTPRTGLEQYF. The CDR3, as DNA: TGTGCCAGCACCCCTCGGACAGGTCTCGAGCAGTACTTC.